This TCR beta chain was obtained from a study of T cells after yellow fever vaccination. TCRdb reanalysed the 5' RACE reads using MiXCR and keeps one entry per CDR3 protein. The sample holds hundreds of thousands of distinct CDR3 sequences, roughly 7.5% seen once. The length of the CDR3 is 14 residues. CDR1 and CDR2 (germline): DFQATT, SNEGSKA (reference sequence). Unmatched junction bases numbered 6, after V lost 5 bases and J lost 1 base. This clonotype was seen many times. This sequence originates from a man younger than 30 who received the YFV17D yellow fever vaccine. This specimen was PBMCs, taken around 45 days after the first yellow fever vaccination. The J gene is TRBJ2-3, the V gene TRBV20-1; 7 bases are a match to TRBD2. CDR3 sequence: CSAALLAGTDTQYF. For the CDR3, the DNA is TGCAGTGCTGCCCTTCTAGCGGGCACAGATACGCAGTATTTT.